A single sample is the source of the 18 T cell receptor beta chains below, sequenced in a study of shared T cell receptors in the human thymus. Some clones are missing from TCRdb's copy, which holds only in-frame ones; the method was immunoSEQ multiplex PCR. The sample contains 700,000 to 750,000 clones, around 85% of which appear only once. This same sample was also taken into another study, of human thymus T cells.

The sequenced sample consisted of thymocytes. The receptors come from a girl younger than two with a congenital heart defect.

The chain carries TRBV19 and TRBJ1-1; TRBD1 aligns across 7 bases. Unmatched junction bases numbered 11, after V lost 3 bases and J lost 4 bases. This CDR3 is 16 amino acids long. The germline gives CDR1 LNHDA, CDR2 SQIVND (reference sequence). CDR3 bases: TGTGCCAGTAGTATCCGGGTTCAGGGGGGCCTCACTGAAGCTTTCTTT. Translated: CASSIRVQGGLTEAFF.

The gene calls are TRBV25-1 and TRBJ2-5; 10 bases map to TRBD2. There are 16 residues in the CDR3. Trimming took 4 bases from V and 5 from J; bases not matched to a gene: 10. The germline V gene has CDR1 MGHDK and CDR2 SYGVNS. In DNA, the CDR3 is TGTGCCAGCAGTGCCCCAGCGGGGGGGCCGGGGGAGACCCAGTACTTC. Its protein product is CASSAPAGGPGETQYF.

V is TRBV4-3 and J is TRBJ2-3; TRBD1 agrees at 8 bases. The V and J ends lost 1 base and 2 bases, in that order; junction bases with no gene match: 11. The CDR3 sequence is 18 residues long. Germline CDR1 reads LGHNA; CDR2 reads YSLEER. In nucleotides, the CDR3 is TGCGCCAGCAGCCAAGGATACCGGACAGGGCCTTTCACAGATACGCAGTATTTT. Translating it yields CASSQGYRTGPFTDTQYF.

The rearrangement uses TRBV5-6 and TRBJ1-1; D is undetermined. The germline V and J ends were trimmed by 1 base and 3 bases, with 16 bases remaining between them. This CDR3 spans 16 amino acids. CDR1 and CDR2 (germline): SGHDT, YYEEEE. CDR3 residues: CASSLSPPRIYTEAFF. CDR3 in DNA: TGTGCCAGCAGCTTGTCCCCGCCCAGAATCTACACTGAAGCTTTCTTT. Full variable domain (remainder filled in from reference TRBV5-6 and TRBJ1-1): DAGVTQSPTHLIKTRGQQVTLRCSPKSGHDTVSWYQQALGQGPQFIFQYYEEEERQRGNFPDRFSGHQFPNYSSELNVNALLLGDSALYLCASSLSPPRIYTEAFFGQGTRLTVV.

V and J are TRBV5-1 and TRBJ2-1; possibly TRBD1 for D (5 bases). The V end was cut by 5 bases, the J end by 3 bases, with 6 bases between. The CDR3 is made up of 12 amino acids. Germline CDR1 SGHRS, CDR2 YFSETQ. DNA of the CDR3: TGCGCCAGCAGGGACAACTACAATGAGCAGTTCTTC. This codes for CASRDNYNEQFF.

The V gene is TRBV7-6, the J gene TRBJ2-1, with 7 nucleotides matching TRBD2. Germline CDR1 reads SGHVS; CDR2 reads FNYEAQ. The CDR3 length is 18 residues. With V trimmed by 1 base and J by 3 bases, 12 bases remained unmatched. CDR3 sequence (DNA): TGTGCCAGCAGCTTAGTGGGCGACGTGAGCGGGGACTACAATGAGCAGTTCTTC. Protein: CASSLVGDVSGDYNEQFF.

CDR3 DNA: TGCGCCAGCAGCTTGGCGGGTAAGGATGGCTACACCTTC. The encoded protein is CASSLAGKDGYTF. This chain connects TRBV5-1 to TRBJ1-2; D gene ambiguous. The germline V gene encodes CDR1 SGHRS and CDR2 YFSETQ. Trimming took 0 bases from V and 6 from J, leaving 9 bases between them. The CDR3 is 13 amino acids.

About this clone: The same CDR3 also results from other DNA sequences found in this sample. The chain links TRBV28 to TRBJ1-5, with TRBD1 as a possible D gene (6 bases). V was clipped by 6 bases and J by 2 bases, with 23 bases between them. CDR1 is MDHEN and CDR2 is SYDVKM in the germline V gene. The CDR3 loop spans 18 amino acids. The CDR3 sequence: CASSSPSRQVGGNQPQHF. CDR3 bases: TGTGCCAGCAGCTCTCCGTCCCGACAGGTCGGGGGCAATCAGCCCCAGCATTTT.

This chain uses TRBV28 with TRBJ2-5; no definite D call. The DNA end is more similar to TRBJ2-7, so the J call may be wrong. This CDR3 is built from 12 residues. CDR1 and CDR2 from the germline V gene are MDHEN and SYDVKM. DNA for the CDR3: TGTGCCAGCAGCCATGACAAATACGAGCAGTACTTC. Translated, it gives CASSHDKYEQYF.

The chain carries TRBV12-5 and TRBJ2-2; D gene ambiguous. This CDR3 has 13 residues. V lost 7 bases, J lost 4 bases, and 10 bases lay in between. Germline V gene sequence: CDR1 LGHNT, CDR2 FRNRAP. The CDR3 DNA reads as TGTGCTAGTGTCTTGGCGGTCACCGGGGAGCTGTTTTTT. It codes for CASVLAVTGELFF.

The CDR3 loop reads CASHPRTAGDTEAFF. DNA for the CDR3: TGTGCCAGCCATCCGCGGACAGCCGGAGATACTGAAGCTTTCTTT. The chain employs TRBV27 and TRBJ1-1; maybe TRBD1 (6 bases). The CDR3 has 15 amino acids. The V end was cut by 8 bases, the J end by 5 bases, with 21 bases between. Germline CDR1 reads MNHEY; CDR2 reads SMNVEV (reference sequence).

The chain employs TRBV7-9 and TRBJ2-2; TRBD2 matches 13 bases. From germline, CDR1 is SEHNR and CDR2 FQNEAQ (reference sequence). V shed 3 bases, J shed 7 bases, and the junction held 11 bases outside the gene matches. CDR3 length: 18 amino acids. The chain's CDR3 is CASSLRTSGGRGIGELFF. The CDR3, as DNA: TGTGCCAGCAGCTTGCGGACTAGCGGGGGCCGAGGGATCGGGGAGCTGTTTTTT.

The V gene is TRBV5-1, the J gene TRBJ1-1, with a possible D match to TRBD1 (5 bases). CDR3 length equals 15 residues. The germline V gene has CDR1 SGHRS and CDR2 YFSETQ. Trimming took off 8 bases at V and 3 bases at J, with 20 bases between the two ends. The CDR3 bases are TGCGCCAGTGACTTAGGGGTCGGCGACGACACTGAAGCTTTCTTT. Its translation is CASDLGVGDDTEAFF.

The CDR3 protein is CASSIQGAGEQYF. The CDR3 DNA follows: TGTGCCAGCAGTATTCAGGGGGCAGGGGAGCAGTACTTC. V and J are TRBV28 and TRBJ2-7, with 8 bases lining up with TRBD1. The CDR3 contains 13 residues. Germline CDR1 is MDHEN and CDR2 is SYDVKM. V shed 5 bases, J shed 7 bases, and the junction held 7 bases outside the gene matches.

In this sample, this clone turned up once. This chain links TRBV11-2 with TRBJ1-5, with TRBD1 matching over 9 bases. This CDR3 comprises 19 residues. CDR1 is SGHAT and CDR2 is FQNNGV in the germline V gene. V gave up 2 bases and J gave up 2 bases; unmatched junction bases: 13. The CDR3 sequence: CASSLILPGQGKRNQPQHF. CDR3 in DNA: TGTGCCAGCAGCTTAATTCTGCCGGGACAGGGTAAGCGCAATCAGCCCCAGCATTTT.

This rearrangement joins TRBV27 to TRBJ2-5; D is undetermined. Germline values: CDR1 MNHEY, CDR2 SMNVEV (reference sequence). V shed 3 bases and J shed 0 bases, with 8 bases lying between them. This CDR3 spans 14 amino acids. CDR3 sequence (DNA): TGTGCCAGCAGTTTTGCTGGCTACCAAGAGACCCAGTACTTC. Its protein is CASSFAGYQETQYF.

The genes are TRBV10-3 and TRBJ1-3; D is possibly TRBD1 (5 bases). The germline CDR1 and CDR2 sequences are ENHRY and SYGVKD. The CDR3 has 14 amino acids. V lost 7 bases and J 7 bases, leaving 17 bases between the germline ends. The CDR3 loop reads CAITAGRAGNTIYF. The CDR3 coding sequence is TGTGCCATCACCGCAGGCAGGGCCGGGAACACCATATATTTT.

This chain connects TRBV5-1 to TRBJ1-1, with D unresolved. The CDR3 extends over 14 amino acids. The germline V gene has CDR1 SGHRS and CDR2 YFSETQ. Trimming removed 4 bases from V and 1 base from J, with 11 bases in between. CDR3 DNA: TGCGCCAGCAGCCCCGGGGAGAGGAACACTGAAGCTTTCTTT. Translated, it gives CASSPGERNTEAFF.